This is a list of T cell receptor beta chains from one sample in a study of T cells in Graves' hyperthyroidism and ophthalmopathy. TCRdb passed the multiplex PCR reads through MiXCR, listing each CDR3 protein once. The data show fewer than 300,000 distinct CDR3 sequences, over 12% seen once. Material for sequencing was blood. The receptor set was obtained from a woman in her forties or fifties with Graves' hyperthyroidism that later progressed to Graves' ophthalmopathy. Both conserved end residues are part of each CDR3. A D gene is named only where the DNA matches it firmly. Some rows mark clone size as missing; the rest say once, few, many or name a class of expanded clone.

CDR3 protein	CDR3 DNA	D gene	clone size	J gene	V gene
CASSNRDRPNYGYTF	TGTGCCAGCAGCAACCGGGACAGACCGAACTATGGCTACACCTTC	TRBD1	many	TRBJ1-2	TRBV11-2
CASKLSKGQGKEPQHF	TGTGCCAGTAAGTTATCAAAGGGACAGGGCAAGGAGCCCCAGCATTTT	TRBD1	.	TRBJ1-5	TRBV19
CASSQGYSALNTEAFF	TGTGCCAGCAGCCAAGGTTACTCGGCGCTCAACACTGAAGCTTTCTTT	.	.	TRBJ1-1	TRBV3-1
CASSSGQGRTEAFF	TGCGCCAGCAGCTCCGGACAGGGAAGGACTGAAGCTTTCTTT	TRBD1	many	TRBJ1-1	TRBV5-1
CAWRRLAVTGEQYF	TGTGCCTGGAGGAGACTAGCGGTGACTGGCGAGCAGTACTTC	TRBD2	many	TRBJ2-7	TRBV30
CASSSRTGHNEQFF	TGTGCCAGCAGCTCCAGGACAGGGCACAATGAGCAGTTCTTC	TRBD1	many	TRBJ2-1	TRBV3-1
CASSYDSSYEQYF	TGTGCCAGCAGTTACGACAGTTCCTACGAGCAGTACTTC	.	many	TRBJ2-7	TRBV6-5
CATSRRLGTGQGLLKLFF	TGTGCCACCAGCAGGCGGCTCGGAACGGGACAGGGGTTGCTAAAACTGTTTTTT	TRBD1	.	TRBJ1-4	TRBV15
CASSPGLAGGSSYNEQFF	TGCGCCAGCAGCCCGGGACTAGCGGGAGGGAGCTCCTACAATGAGCAGTTCTTC	TRBD2	.	TRBJ2-1	TRBV5-1
CASKRDQGSPYEQYF	TGTGCCAGCAAGCGAGACCAGGGGTCCCCCTACGAGCAGTACTTC	.	many	TRBJ2-7	TRBV6-1
CASGTSRGGRDGCTF	TGTGCCAGTGGCACCAGCAGGGGTGGAAGGGATGGCTGCACCTTC	.	.	TRBJ1-2	TRBV2
CAISDTGESSYEQYF	TGTGCCATCAGTGATACGGGGGAGAGCTCCTACGAGCAGTACTTC	.	.	TRBJ2-7	TRBV10-3
CSADRGHYTEAFF	TGCAGTGCGGACAGGGGGCATTACACTGAAGCTTTCTTT	TRBD1	few	TRBJ1-1	TRBV20-1
CGVVGNQETQYF	TGCGGCGTTGTTGGGAACCAAGAGACCCAGTACTTC	.	.	TRBJ2-5	TRBV29-1
CASSYPGNYGYTF	TGTGCCAGCAGTTATCCAGGGAACTATGGCTACACCTTC	.	.	TRBJ1-2	TRBV6-1
CSARKGQGSQETQYF	TGCAGTGCTCGCAAAGGACAGGGAAGTCAAGAGACCCAGTACTTC	TRBD1	many	TRBJ2-5	TRBV20-1
CASAVEGNEKLFF	TGTGCCAGCGCTGTTGAGGGAAATGAAAAACTGTTTTTT	.	many	TRBJ1-4	TRBV11-2
CASSYTIHSGNTIYF	TGTGCCAGCAGTTATACAATTCACTCTGGAAACACCATATATTTT	.	many	TRBJ1-3	TRBV6-6
CASSRQGRGETQYF	TGTGCCAGCAGCCGACAGGGAAGGGGAGAGACCCAGTACTTC	TRBD1	.	TRBJ2-5	TRBV6-1
CASGLAGGPGTDTQYF	TGCGCCAGTGGACTAGCGGGAGGCCCTGGCACAGATACGCAGTATTTT	TRBD2	.	TRBJ2-3	TRBV10-2
CASSLNTRRRSYNSPLHF	TGTGCCAGCAGCTTAAACACTCGGAGACGATCCTATAATTCACCCCTCCACTTT	.	.	TRBJ1-6	TRBV13
CASSPDRQGVVIQYF	TGTGCCAGCAGTCCTGATAGACAGGGGGTCGTCATTCAGTACTTC	TRBD1	.	TRBJ2-4	TRBV25-1
CASSLFLGLAGVEEQFF	TGTGCCAGCTCCCTTTTTCTGGGACTAGCGGGAGTAGAAGAGCAGTTCTTC	TRBD2	many	TRBJ2-1	TRBV18
CASSVDIAKNIQYF	TGTGCCAGCAGCGTGGACATAGCCAAAAACATTCAGTACTTC	.	.	TRBJ2-4	TRBV9
CASSLSAGLGQPQHF	TGTGCCAGCAGTTTATCAGCAGGGTTGGGCCAGCCCCAGCATTTT	.	.	TRBJ1-5	TRBV27
CASSQEVQGSRGLYF	TGCGCCAGCAGCCAAGAAGTCCAGGGGAGCAGGGGGCTGTACTTC	TRBD1	few	TRBJ2-7	TRBV4-1
CASSFQDSGDTQYF	TGTGCCAGCTCATTCCAGGATTCCGGAGATACGCAGTATTTT	.	many	TRBJ2-3	TRBV18